The following is a T cell receptor beta chain sequence with its context. Its target antigen remains unknown. One base away there is no much larger clone; base qualities are not given. This sample is drawn from a study of cytomegalovirus exposure and HLA in healthy donors (TCRdb year 2017). About the investigation overall: An earlier analysis of about 560 of the donors reported 250 to 350 Gb of sequence data and 90 million to 120 million unique TCR beta sequences obtained from 150 million to 200 million T cells. Roughly 300 gigabases of sequencing data and approximately 92 million unique TCR sequences made up an early release that covered approximately 650 HLA-typed donors. Of the roughly 400 genotyped donors, approximately 83% fell in the genetic ancestry cluster associated with self-reported Caucasian donors. The aim of the study was to test whether cataloging public T cell receptors could identify signatures of past pathogen exposure. The T cell repertoires of some 700 subjects were profiled by immunosequencing and related to cytomegalovirus serostatus. A separate validation cohort of 90 to 150 different subjects was used in addition to the approximately 700-subject first cohort. To predict cytomegalovirus infection status, the study combined high-throughput TCR immunosequencing, statistical association of individual TCRs with disease status, and machine learning. In a later analysis, previously published TCR beta repertoires from some 640 donors were re-analyzed and high-resolution HLA genotyping was added so that TCR occurrence patterns could be studied. Rather than using new phenotypic data, the later analysis identified candidate immune exposures from TCR beta sequences and from how often those sequences occurred across donors. An earlier analysis of around 580 of the donors used high-throughput TCR beta sequencing to judge whether each TCR beta V gene segment behaved as functional or pseudogenic. Donor age, sex, ethnicity and CMV serostatus were collected together with the repertoire data. A later genetic analysis took genome-wide SNP genotypes for about 55% of the roughly 700 donors and used that subset as a discovery cohort. All discovery cohort repertoires had been generated on a single sequencing platform. Both class I and class II loci were covered by HLA typing, at four-digit resolution. Typing coverage varied by locus: about 629-630 donors for A, B, C, DRB1 and DQB1; more than 500 for DQA1; around 570 for DPA1; under 490 for DPB1. Roughly 5 DR-DQ haplotypes were handled as single units for association and clustering, since linkage in the cohort was strong. On average, roughly 240,000 unique TCR beta nucleotide sequences were sequenced per donor among 398 genotyped donors of the cohort, with approximately 18% of those sequences being non-productive. What the research found in general, with its limitations: CMV serostatus was the only immune exposure information available for the cohort. At a false discovery rate of 0.05, a later analysis linked about 16,000 TCR beta sequences to specific HLA alleles. The authors suggested that the approach could potentially be extended to other disease states and immunological phenotypes. When HLA alleles, especially DR and DQ, strongly co-occurred, attributing TCR associations to individual alleles was difficult. In an earlier analysis of 587 of the donors, most TCR beta V segments were observed in productive rearrangements about 87% or about 30% of the time, broadly matching IMGT annotations. A cluster of highly shared sequence variants was judged likely to be a technical artifact of the sequencing pipeline. HLA typing was unavailable for some donors at each locus, so association tests used only the typed subset. A later analysis reported that several top co-occurrence clusters appeared linked to parvovirus B19, influenza, CMV and Epstein-Barr virus. In a later analysis, most CMV-associated TCR beta chains were found to appear HLA-restricted, with HLA associations seemingly driven largely by CMV exposure. Correlated functional status among segregating V segments might reflect linkage disequilibrium, but an unknown experimental factor could not be ruled out. A total of 150 or so TCR beta chains were listed by the study as associated with cytomegalovirus. Cytomegalovirus status was reported to be diagnosed by the classifier with high specificity and sensitivity in both the original and validation cohorts. Across donors, most TCR sequences were observed very rarely, whereas some public TCRs were present in many individuals. Only TCR beta chains were sequenced in this cohort, and the absence of alpha or paired-chain data limited detectable features. The presence/absence analyses assumed that sequencing depth was roughly uniform across donors, and that assumption may not be true. A further reported finding was that TCR beta sequences accurately predicted the HLA-A and HLA-B alleles for most subjects in the first cohort. An association between a missense DCLRE1C variant and V-gene and J-gene trimming of TCR beta chains was found in a later genetic analysis and replicated in an independent cohort. A later genetic analysis reported fewer N-insertions in productive TCRs among donors in an Asian-associated ancestry cluster than the roughly 700-donor mean. A later analysis found that TCR association rates varied across HLA loci, with DRB1 alleles showing the most associated TCRs and HLA-C alleles the fewest. A later analysis found that HLA-associated TCR beta chains were more clonally expanded and had lower generation probabilities than equally common non-associated chains. Because counts were too low, under 20 rarely observed V segments, including chromosome 9 orphons, were left out of the earlier analysis of some 600 of the donors. A few of the identified cytomegalovirus-associated TCR beta chains were confirmed in vitro to be specific for cytomegalovirus antigens. Some IMGT-functional V segments, including TRBV6-2 and TRBV6-3, could not be distinguished by the 87-base-pair reads and were therefore excluded.

For CDR1 and CDR2, the germline V gene lists MDHEN and SYDVKM. V sheds 5 bases and J sheds 6 bases, leaving 10 bases between their ends. The CDR3 measures 12 amino acids from cysteine to phenylalanine. Only the CDR3 DNA stays, 36 bases, in frame from base 1. The cohort consisted of 666 healthy bone marrow donors. All cohort members were sampled while nominally healthy, although unrecorded immune exposures were likely present. The donor tested CMV seropositive and was one of the 289 seropositive cohort members. A peripheral blood sample was collected from each donor, and TCR beta sequencing was performed on peripheral blood mononuclear cells. The Qiagen DNeasy Blood Extraction Kit was used to extract genomic DNA from the blood cell samples. Libraries came from the immunoSEQ multiplex PCR assay. For the multiplex PCR, a mixture combining 60 forward primers for TCR Vbeta segments and 13 reverse primers for TCR Jbeta segments was used. Amplification of the CDR3 region of rearranged TCR beta genes was performed with a multiplex PCR assay on genomic DNA. The Illumina HiSeq System was used to sequence the amplified TCR beta libraries as 87-base-pair reads. Turning to the authors' computational methods: In a later analysis, roughly 80 million unique TCR beta chains were counted across the 500 to 850 repertoires, and approximately 11 million of these chains were shared by at least two donors. A nearest-neighbor algorithm error-corrected the raw reads and collapsed the reads into unique sequences, merging closely related sequences to remove PCR and sequencing errors. Alignment of CDR3 sequences to IMGT reference sequences was used to assign V, D and J gene segments. For a sequence to be retained, at least a six-nucleotide match to both a V gene segment and a J gene segment was required. A rearrangement was called productive if the CDR3 had no stop codons and remained in frame with V and J, and every other rearrangement was called non-productive. Following IMGT convention, CDR3 was defined as the stretch from the second conserved V-encoded cysteine to the conserved J-encoded phenylalanine. The earlier analysis of about 500 of the donors excluded sequences that lacked an unambiguous match to a single V gene segment. In an earlier analysis of some 590 of the donors, a V segment was called functional when productive rearrangements were above 56.7%, and segregating when the standard deviation between donors exceeded 5%. A statistical classification framework was developed to diagnose cytomegalovirus status using the catalog of TCR beta chain sequences. V and J gene assignment, in a later analysis, came from comparing TCR nucleotide sequences with IMGT/GENE-DB human TR gene sequences. Using the TCRdist pipeline, a later analysis assigned CDR3 sequences along with most-parsimonious VDJ recombination scenarios. In a later analysis, each TCR beta chain was defined by its CDR3 amino acid sequence together with its V-gene family, and reads without a unique V-gene family were excluded. As a way to deal with suspected cross-contamination and a sequencing artifact, a later analysis dropped 640 or so nucleotide sequences that were highly shared and had low generation probability. In a later analysis, a clonal expansion index for each public chain was calculated from normalized within-repertoire ranks of inferred template counts. In a later analysis, generation probabilities were computed with a VDJ recombination model fitted to out-of-frame rearrangements, and the resulting probabilities were checked against IGoR. In a later analysis, hypergeometric tests were used to score TCR-TCR, TCR-HLA and TCR-CMV co-occurrence, with a repertoire-size bias correction applied to TCR pairs. False discovery rates were estimated in a later analysis by permuting HLA or CMV assignments 20 times. In a later analysis, co-occurring TCRs were grouped using DBSCAN, with TCRdist sequence similarity added in when clustering inside HLA-allele-positive subsets. Repertoires with fewer than 30,000 or more than 120,000 public chains were left out of co-occurrence clustering, as were about five repertoires with anomalous nucleotide sharing. TCRdb provides this immuneACCESS table in a form limited to in-frame rearrangements. Some clones are lacking; in checked studies, under half of them reflect an unresolved V gene, and why the rest are absent is not known. The V and J calls and clone size come from that table; D and trimming were worked out from the DNA. The sample table records roughly 180,000 clones; around 80% of these occur just once. 4.5% of the sample rests with the top ten.

The TCR sequence derives from a woman aged 50 to 65 in good health and CMV-seropositive. The specimen sequenced was PBMCs. The receptor chain draws on TRBV28 and TRBJ1-2; a weak D assignment points to TRBD1 (5 bases agree). The CDR3 loop reads CASSVTGDGYTF. The DNA is TGTGCCAGCAGTGTAACAGGAGATGGCTACACCTTC.